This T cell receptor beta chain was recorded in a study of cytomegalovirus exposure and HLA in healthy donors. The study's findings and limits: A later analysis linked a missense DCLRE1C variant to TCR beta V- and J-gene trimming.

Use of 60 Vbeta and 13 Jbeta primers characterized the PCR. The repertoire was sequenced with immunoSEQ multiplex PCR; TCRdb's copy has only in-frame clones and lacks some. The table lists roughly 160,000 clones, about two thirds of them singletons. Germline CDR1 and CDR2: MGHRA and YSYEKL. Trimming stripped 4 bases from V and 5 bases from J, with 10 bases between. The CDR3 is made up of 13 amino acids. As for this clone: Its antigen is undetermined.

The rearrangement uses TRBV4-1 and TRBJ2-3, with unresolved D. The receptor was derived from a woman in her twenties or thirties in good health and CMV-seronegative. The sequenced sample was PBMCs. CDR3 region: CASSPSALDTQYF. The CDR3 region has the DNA TGCGCCAGCAGCCCATCAGCGCTAGATACGCAGTATTTT.